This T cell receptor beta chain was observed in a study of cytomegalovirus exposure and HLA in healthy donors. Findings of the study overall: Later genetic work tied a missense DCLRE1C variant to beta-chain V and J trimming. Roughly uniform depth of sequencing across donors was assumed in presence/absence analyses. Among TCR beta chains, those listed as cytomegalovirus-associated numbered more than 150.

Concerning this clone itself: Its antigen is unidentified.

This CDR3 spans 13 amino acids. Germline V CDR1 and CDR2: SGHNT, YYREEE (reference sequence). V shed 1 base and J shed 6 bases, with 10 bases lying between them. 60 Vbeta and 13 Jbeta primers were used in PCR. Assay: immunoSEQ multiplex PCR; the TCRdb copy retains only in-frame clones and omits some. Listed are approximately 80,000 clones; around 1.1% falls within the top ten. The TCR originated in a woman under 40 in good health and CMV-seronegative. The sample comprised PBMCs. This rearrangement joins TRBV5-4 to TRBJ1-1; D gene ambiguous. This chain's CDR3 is CASSLRGKPEAFF. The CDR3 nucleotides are TGTGCCAGCAGCTTGCGAGGGAAGCCTGAAGCTTTCTTT.